This TCR beta chain derives from a study of early T cells in non-severe SARS-CoV-2 infection. As for the study in general: Sequencing used unsorted whole-blood bulk RNA, so chains lack pairing. Whole-study results and caveats: Private and CD4 specificities were missed by VDJdb matching, which favored anti-spike CD8 responses.

Attached unique molecular identifiers marked individual cDNA molecules. TCRdb re-called the 5' RACE reads with MiXCR, one entry per CDR3 protein. The sample gives tens of thousands of distinct CDR3 sequences, more than 4.5% of which show up once; approximately 5.6% is in the top ten. This clonotype was observed many times. Antigen unknown. The specimen was whole blood, collected at baseline. This TCR was recovered from an adult who was a healthcare worker with PCR-confirmed SARS-CoV-2 infection or an uninfected control (not recorded which).

The CDR3 bases are TGTGCCAGCAGCGAACTAGCGGGAGCATACGAGCAGTACTTC. This sequence encodes CASSELAGAYEQYF. The chain carries TRBV11-2 and TRBJ2-7; 11 nucleotides line up with TRBD2. Unmatched junction bases numbered 4, after V lost 5 bases and J lost 4 bases. The CDR3 is made up of 14 amino acids. CDR1 and CDR2 from the germline V gene are SGHAT and FQNNGV.